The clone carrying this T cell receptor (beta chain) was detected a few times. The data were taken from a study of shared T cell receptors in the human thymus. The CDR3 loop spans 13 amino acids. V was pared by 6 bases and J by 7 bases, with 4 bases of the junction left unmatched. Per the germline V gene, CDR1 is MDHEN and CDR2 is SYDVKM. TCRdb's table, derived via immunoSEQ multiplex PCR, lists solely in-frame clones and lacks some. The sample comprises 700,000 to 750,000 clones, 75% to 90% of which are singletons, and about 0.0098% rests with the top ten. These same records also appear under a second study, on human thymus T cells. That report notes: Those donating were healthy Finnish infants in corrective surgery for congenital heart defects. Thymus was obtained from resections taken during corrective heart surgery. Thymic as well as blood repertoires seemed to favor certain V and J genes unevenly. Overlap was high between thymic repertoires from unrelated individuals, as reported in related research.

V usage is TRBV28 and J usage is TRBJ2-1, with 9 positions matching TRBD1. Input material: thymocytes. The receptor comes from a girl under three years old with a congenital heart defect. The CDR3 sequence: CASRAGTGNEQFF. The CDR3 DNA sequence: TGTGCCAGCAGAGCCGGGACAGGGAATGAGCAGTTCTTC.